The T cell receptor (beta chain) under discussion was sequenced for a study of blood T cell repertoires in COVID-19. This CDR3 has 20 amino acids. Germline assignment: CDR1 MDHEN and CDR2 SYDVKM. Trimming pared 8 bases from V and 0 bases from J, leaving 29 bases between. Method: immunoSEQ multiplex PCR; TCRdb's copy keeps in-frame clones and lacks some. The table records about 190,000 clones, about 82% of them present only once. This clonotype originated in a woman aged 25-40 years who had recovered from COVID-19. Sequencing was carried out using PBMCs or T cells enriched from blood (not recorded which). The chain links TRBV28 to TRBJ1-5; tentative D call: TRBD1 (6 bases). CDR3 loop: CASAPITRRTDLDSNQPQHF. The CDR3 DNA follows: TGTGCCAGCGCCCCGATAACCCGAAGGACAGACCTTGATAGCAATCAGCCCCAGCATTTT.